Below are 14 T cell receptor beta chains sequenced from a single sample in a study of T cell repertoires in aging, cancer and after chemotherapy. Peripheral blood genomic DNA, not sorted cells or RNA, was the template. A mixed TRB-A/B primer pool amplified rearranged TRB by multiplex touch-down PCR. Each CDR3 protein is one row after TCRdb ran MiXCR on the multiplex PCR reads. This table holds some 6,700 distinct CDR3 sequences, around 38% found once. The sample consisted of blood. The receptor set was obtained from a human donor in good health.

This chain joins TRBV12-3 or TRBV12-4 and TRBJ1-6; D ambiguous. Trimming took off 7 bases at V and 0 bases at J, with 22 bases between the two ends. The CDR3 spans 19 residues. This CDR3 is CASTSDPITANSYNSPLHF. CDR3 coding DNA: TGTGCCAGCACCTCGGACCCGATCACAGCCAACTCCTATAATTCACCCCTCCACTTT.

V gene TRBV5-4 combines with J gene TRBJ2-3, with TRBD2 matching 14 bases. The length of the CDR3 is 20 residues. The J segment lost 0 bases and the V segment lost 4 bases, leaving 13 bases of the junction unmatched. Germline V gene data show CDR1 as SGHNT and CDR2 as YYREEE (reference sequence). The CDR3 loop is CASSHRFGLAGGVSTDTQYF. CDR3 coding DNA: TGTGCCAGCAGCCATCGATTTGGACTAGCGGGGGGCGTGAGCACAGATACGCAGTATTTT.

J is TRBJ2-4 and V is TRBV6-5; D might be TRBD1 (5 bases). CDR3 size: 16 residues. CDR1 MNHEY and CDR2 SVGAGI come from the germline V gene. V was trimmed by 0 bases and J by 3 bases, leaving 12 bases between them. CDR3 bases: TGTGCCAGCAGTTACTCAGGGGTTGGTAGCAAAAACATTCAGTACTTC. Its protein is CASSYSGVGSKNIQYF.

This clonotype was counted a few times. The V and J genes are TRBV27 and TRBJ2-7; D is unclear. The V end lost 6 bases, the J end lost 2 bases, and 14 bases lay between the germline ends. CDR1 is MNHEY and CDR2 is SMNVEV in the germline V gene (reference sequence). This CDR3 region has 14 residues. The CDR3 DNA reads TGTGCCAGCAGCCCGAGTGAGTGGCCCTACGAGCAGTACTTC. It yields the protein CASSPSEWPYEQYF.

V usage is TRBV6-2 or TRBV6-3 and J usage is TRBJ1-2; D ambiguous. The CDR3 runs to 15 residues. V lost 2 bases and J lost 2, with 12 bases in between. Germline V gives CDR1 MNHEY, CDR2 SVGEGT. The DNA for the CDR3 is TGTGCCAGCAGTTACCGAGGTGGAACAAACTATGGCTACACCTTC. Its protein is CASSYRGGTNYGYTF.

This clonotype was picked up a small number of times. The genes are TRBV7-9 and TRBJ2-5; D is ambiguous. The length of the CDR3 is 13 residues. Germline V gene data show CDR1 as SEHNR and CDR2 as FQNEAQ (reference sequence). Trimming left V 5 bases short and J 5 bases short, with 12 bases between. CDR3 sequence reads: CASSPNLGETQYF. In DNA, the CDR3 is TGTGCCAGCAGCCCTAACTTGGGGGAGACCCAGTACTTC.

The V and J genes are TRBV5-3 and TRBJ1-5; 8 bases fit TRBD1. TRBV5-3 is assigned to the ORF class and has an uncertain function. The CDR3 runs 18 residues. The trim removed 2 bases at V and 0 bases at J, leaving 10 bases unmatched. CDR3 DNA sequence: TGTGCCAGAAGCTTCTACAGGGGGAGGGGGTGTAGCAATCAGCCCCAGCATTTT. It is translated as CARSFYRGRGCSNQPQHF.

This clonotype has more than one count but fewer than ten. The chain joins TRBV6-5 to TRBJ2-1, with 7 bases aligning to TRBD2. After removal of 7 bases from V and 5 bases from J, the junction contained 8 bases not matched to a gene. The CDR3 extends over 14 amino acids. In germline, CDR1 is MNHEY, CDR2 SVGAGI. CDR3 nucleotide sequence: TGTGCCAGCATTTCCAGCGGGAACAACAATGAGCAGTTCTTC. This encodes CASISSGNNNEQFF.

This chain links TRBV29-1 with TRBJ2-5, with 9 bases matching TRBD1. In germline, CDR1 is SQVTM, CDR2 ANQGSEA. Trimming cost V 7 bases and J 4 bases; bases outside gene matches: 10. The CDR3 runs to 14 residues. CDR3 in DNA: TGCAGCGGGGCCGGGACAGGGTATGGAGAGACCCAGTACTTC. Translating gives CSGAGTGYGETQYF.

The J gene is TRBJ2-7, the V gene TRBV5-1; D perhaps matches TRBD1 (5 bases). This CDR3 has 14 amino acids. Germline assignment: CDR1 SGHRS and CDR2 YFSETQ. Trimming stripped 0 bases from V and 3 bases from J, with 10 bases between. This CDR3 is CASSLEQANYEQYF. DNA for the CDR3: TGCGCCAGCAGCTTGGAACAGGCCAACTACGAGCAGTACTTC.

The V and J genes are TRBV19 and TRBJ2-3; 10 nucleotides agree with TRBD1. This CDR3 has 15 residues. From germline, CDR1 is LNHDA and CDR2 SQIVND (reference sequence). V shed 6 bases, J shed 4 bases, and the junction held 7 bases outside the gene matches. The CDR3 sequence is CASRTWDRGSDTQYF. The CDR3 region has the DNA TGTGCCAGTAGGACCTGGGACAGGGGATCAGATACGCAGTATTTT.

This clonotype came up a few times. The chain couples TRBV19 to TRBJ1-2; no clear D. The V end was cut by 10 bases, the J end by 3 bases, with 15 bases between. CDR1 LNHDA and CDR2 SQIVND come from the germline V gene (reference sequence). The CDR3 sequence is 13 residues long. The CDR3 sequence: CATRPHGDYGYTF. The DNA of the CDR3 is TGTGCCACCAGACCCCACGGTGACTATGGCTACACCTTC.

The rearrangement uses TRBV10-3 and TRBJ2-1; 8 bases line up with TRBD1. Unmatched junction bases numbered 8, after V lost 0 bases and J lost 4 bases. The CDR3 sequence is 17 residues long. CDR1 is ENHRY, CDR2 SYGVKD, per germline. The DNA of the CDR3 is TGTGCCATCAGTGAGTCGATAATGCGGACAGGGTACAATGAGCAGTTCTTC. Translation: CAISESIMRTGYNEQFF.

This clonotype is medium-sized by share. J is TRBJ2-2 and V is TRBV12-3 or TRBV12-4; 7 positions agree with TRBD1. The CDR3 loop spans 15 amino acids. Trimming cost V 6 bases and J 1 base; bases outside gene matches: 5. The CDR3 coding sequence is TGTGCCAGCAGAAGCGGACAGGTGAACACCGGGGAGCTGTTTTTT. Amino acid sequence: CASRSGQVNTGELFF.